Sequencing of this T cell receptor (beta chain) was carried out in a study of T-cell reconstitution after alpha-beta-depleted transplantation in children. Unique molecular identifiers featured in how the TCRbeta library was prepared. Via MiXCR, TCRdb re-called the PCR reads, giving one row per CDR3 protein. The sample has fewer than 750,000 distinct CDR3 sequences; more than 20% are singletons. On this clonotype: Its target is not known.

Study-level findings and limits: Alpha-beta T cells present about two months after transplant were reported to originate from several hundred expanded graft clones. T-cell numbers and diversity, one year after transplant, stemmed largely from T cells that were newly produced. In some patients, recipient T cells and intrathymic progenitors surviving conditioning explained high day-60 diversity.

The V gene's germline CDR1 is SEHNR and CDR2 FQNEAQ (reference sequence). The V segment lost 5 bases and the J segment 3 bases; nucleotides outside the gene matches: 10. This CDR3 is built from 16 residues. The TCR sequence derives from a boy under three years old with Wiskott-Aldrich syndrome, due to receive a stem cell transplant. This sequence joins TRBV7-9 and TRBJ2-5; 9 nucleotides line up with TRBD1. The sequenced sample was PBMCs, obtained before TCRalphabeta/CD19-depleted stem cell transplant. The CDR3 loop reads CASSGTGMGRKETQYF. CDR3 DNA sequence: TGTGCCAGCAGCGGGACAGGGATGGGTCGGAAAGAGACCCAGTACTTC.